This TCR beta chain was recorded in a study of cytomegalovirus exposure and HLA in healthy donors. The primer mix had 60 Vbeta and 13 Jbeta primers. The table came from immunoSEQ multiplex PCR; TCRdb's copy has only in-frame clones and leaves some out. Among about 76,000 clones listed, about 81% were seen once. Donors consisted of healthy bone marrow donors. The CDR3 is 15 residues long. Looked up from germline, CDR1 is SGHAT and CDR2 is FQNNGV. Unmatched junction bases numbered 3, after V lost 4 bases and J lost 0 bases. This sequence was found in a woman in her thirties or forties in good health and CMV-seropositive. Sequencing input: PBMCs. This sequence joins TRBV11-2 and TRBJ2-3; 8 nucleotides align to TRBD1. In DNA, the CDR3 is TGTGCCAGCAGCTCCCGGACAGGGAGCACAGATACGCAGTATTTT. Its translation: CASSSRTGSTDTQYF.